Shown below are 21 T cell receptor beta chains from a single sample sequenced in a study of blood T cell repertoires in COVID-19. The assay was immunoSEQ multiplex PCR, and TCRdb's table has in-frame clones only and misses some. Among 450,000 to 500,000 clones, 75% to 90% were seen once, and the ten largest hold 3% to 4%. The specimen was peripheral blood. These receptors came from a human donor in a cohort sampled during active COVID-19.

The genes are TRBV7-3 and TRBJ2-2; 10 bases agree with TRBD2. Trimming cost V 5 bases and J 5 bases; bases outside gene matches: 8. The V gene's germline CDR1 is SGHTA and CDR2 FQGTGA. This CDR3 is built from 16 residues. CDR3 amino acids: CASSPLPGLATGELFF. CDR3 DNA sequence: TGTGCCAGCAGCCCCCTTCCGGGACTAGCGACCGGGGAGCTGTTTTTT.

This clone came up once. The chain carries TRBV21-1 and TRBJ1-5; the listed D gene, TRBD1, was not tested against the DNA. TRBV21-1 is labeled a pseudogene. The CDR3 spans 17 residues. CDR3 coding DNA: TGTGCCAGCAGCCTGGGACAGGGGGCGCAAAACAATCAGCCCCAGCATTTT. Protein product: CASSLGQGAQNNQPQHF.

CDR3 residues: CASSPDRALHEQFF. Here the CDR3 DNA reads TGTGCCAGCTCTCCGGACAGGGCGCTGCATGAGCAGTTCTTC. V and J are TRBV18 and TRBJ2-1, with 8 bases that match TRBD1. The CDR3 sequence is 14 residues long. J gave up 8 bases and V 6 bases, and 9 bases lay outside the gene matches. The germline V gene has CDR1 KGHSH and CDR2 LQKENI.

The genes are TRBV5-6 and TRBJ2-5; 10 positions match TRBD1. CDR3 length equals 13 residues. Germline-derived CDR1 and CDR2 are SGHDT and YYEEEE. V dropped 3 bases and J dropped 6; count of bases not matched to a gene: 2. In nucleotides, the CDR3 is TGTGCCAGCAGCTGGGACAGGGGTAAGACCCAGTACTTC. It encodes CASSWDRGKTQYF.

CDR3 nucleotide sequence: TGTGCCAGCAGCCTTGGACAGCACACAGATACGCAGTATTTT. Protein sequence: CASSLGQHTDTQYF. This chain joins TRBV7-3 and TRBJ2-3; D perhaps matches TRBD1 (6 bases). The CDR3 totals 14 residues. CDR1 is SGHTA and CDR2 is FQGTGA in the germline V gene. V lost 5 bases and J 2 bases, leaving 11 bases between the germline ends.

The chain uses TRBV24-1 and TRBJ2-3, with 10 bases lining up with TRBD1. Germline CDR1 KGHDR, CDR2 SFDVKD. The junction had 6 bases not matched to a gene; V was cut back by 0 bases and J by 4 bases. The CDR3 sequence is 17 residues long. The CDR3 sequence is CATSDLNRGTGADTQYF. CDR3 in DNA: TGTGCCACCAGTGATTTGAACCGCGGGACAGGGGCAGATACGCAGTATTTT.

The chain couples TRBV6-1 to TRBJ1-1, with D unclear. With 1 base removed from V and 6 bases from J, the gap between germline ends came to 9 bases. The germline V gene encodes CDR1 MNHNS and CDR2 SASEGT. The CDR3 extends over 13 amino acids. The CDR3, as DNA: TGTGCCAGCAGTGAAGTGTGGGCAGCTGAAGCTTTCTTT. Translated, it gives CASSEVWAAEAFF.

This rearrangement joins TRBV10-1 to TRBJ2-1, with 13 positions matching TRBD2. CDR1 and CDR2 from the germline V gene are WNHNN and SYGVQD (reference sequence). There are 16 residues in the CDR3. J lost 7 bases, V lost 10 bases, and 13 bases had no gene match. The CDR3 DNA sequence: TGCGCCACCATATCATCGAGACTAGCGGGAGGAAATGAGCAGTTCTTC. This sequence encodes CATISSRLAGGNEQFF.

The chain is built from TRBV11-2 and TRBJ1-2; a possible D gene is TRBD1 (6 bases). The CDR3 loop spans 13 amino acids. Germline assignment: CDR1 SGHAT and CDR2 FQNNGV. V lost 5 bases and J 4 bases, leaving 11 bases between the germline ends. For the CDR3, the DNA is TGTGCCAGCAGCGGAACAGGGATCTATGGCTACACCTTC. Translation gives CASSGTGIYGYTF.

This chain connects TRBV2 to TRBJ2-1, with 7 bases aligning to TRBD2. The V gene end was trimmed by 4 bases and the J gene end by 6 bases; junction bases not matched to a gene: 9. Germline V gene lookup returns CDR1 SNHLY and CDR2 FYNNEI. This CDR3 comprises 15 residues. The DNA of the CDR3 is TGTGCCAGCAGTGGCGCTAGCGGTATAATCAATGAGCAGTTCTTC. It is translated as CASSGASGIINEQFF.

The chain links TRBV19 to TRBJ2-1, with D maybe TRBD1 (6 bases). CDR3 length equals 12 residues. Looked up from germline, CDR1 is LNHDA and CDR2 is SQIVND (reference sequence). Between the trimmed V and J ends, which lost 7 bases and 6 bases, there was a span of 10 bases. Here the CDR3 reads CASKEGVNEQFF. DNA for the CDR3: TGTGCCAGTAAAGAGGGGGTCAATGAGCAGTTCTTC.

J is TRBJ1-1 and V is TRBV2; a possible D gene is TRBD1 (6 bases). Germline loops: CDR1 SNHLY, CDR2 FYNNEI. There are 16 residues in the CDR3. The V gene lost 8 bases and the J gene lost 1 base, with 20 bases spanning the gap. The CDR3 nucleotides read TGTGCCAGCTTATGGTCTTCCGGGACAACGAACACTGAAGCTTTCTTT. It encodes CASLWSSGTTNTEAFF.

The chain carries TRBV5-6 and TRBJ1-2; 7 nucleotides agree with TRBD1. Per germline, CDR1 SGHDT and CDR2 YYEEEE. Trimming cost V 5 bases and J 4 bases; bases outside gene matches: 11. The CDR3 sequence is 15 residues long. Here the CDR3 reads CASRPTGIDSYGYTF. CDR3 bases: TGTGCCAGCAGACCGACAGGGATTGATAGCTATGGCTACACCTTC. The whole variable domain, remainder taken from reference TRBV5-6 and TRBJ1-2, is DAGVTQSPTHLIKTRGQQVTLRCSPKSGHDTVSWYQQALGQGPQFIFQYYEEEERQRGNFPDRFSGHQFPNYSSELNVNALLLGDSALYLCASRPTGIDSYGYTFGSGTRLTVV.

The V and J genes are TRBV6-5 and TRBJ1-1; 8 nucleotides match TRBD1. V shed 8 bases and J 0 bases; nucleotides not matched to a gene: 5. Germline loops: CDR1 MNHEY, CDR2 SVGAGI. This CDR3 region has 14 residues. CDR3 sequence (DNA): TGTGCCAGCTTCCGACAGGGGTTGAACACTGAAGCTTTCTTT. Translated, it gives CASFRQGLNTEAFF.

This CDR3 is CASSPGGRAGELFF. CDR3 DNA sequence: TGTGCCAGCAGCCCAGGGGGACGGGCCGGGGAGCTGTTTTTT. The rearrangement joins TRBV7-9 to TRBJ2-2; 7 nucleotides align to TRBD1. Germline V gene lookup returns CDR1 SEHNR and CDR2 FQNEAQ (reference sequence). V lost 5 bases and J lost 6; bases outside the gene matches: 6. The CDR3 spans 14 residues.

The chain recombines TRBV6-6 with TRBJ2-1; TRBD2 aligns across 7 bases. With V trimmed by 0 bases and J by 9 bases, 8 bases remained unmatched. The V gene's germline CDR1 is MNHNY and CDR2 SVGAGI (reference sequence). The CDR3 loop spans 15 amino acids. The CDR3 DNA follows: TGTGCCAGCAGTTACTCGGCGGGAGCCGGCAGTGAGCAGTTCTTC. Its protein product is CASSYSAGAGSEQFF.

V gene TRBV6-5 combines with J gene TRBJ2-7, with 13 bases fitting TRBD2. Per germline, CDR1 MNHEY and CDR2 SVGAGI. The CDR3 loop spans 14 amino acids. Losses at the gene ends were 6 bases for V and 3 bases for J; bases not matched to a gene: 2. CDR3 residues: CASRGTSGNYEQYF. The CDR3 DNA reads TGTGCCAGCAGGGGGACTAGCGGGAACTACGAGCAGTACTTC.

The V and J genes are TRBV6-6 and TRBJ2-1, with D possibly matching TRBD2 (5 bases). Trimming pared 5 bases from V and 3 bases from J, leaving 17 bases between. The CDR3 is 16 residues long. Germline V gene data show CDR1 as MNHNY and CDR2 as SVGAGI (reference sequence). This CDR3 is CASSSIGSSIYNEQFF. In DNA form, the CDR3 reads TGTGCCAGCAGTAGTATAGGGAGTAGTATCTACAATGAGCAGTTCTTC.

The chain employs TRBV11-1 and TRBJ2-1; 10 bases fit TRBD1. This CDR3 spans 13 amino acids. From germline, CDR1 is SGHAT and CDR2 FQDESV (reference sequence). Losses at the gene ends were 1 base for V and 9 bases for J; bases not matched to a gene: 0. DNA of the CDR3: TGTGCCAGCAGCTTAGGGACAGGGGGTGAGCAGTTCTTC. Protein: CASSLGTGGEQFF.

The chain couples TRBV28 to TRBJ1-5, with D perhaps matching TRBD1 (5 bases). The CDR3 sequence is 16 residues long. Looked up from germline, CDR1 is MDHEN and CDR2 is SYDVKM. The V and J ends lost 7 bases and 5 bases respectively, with 21 bases between them. The CDR3 DNA reads TGTGCCAGCACCCTTTTGGGGGAGGGTTTTGATCAGCCCCAGCATTTT. Protein sequence: CASTLLGEGFDQPQHF.

The chain employs TRBV9 and TRBJ1-1; the match to TRBD1 covers 12 bases. This CDR3 is 16 amino acids long. The germline V gene encodes CDR1 SGDLS and CDR2 YYNGEE. V lost 4 bases and J lost 0; bases outside the gene matches: 4. The CDR3 nucleotides read TGTGCCAGCAGCCCCGGGGACAGGGGGCTGAACACTGAAGCTTTCTTT. Its translation: CASSPGDRGLNTEAFF.